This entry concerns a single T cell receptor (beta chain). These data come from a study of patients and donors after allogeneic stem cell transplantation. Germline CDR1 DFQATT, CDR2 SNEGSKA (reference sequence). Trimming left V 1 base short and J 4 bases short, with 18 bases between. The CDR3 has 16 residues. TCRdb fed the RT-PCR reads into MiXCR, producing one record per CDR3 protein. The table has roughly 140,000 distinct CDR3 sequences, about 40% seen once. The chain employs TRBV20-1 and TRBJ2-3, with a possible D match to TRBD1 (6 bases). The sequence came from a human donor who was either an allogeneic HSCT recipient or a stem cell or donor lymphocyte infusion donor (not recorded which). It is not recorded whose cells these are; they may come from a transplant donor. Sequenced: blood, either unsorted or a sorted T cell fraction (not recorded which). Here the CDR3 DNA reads TGCAGTGCTAGAGCCTCTAGGGGACAAGGAGCAGATACGCAGTATTTT. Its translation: CSARASRGQGADTQYF.